This T cell receptor (beta chain) is from a study of T cell repertoires in cytomegalovirus infection. Study in general: HLA-B-restricted CMV epitopes that are well studied, plus recently identified HLA-C-restricted ones, were used by the study. Through public TCR beta signatures, both CMV infection and matching HLA type were indicated.

V was shortened by 0 bases and J by 9 bases, with 13 bases between the two germline ends. Looked up from germline, CDR1 is MNHEY and CDR2 is SVGEGT. The CDR3 consists of 14 residues. The table lists this clonotype with a few counts. Its antigen is currently unknown. Via MiXCR, TCRdb re-called the reads, giving one row per CDR3 protein. The repertoire consists of more than 300,000 distinct CDR3 sequences, with just under 35% occurring once and the leading ten covering roughly 12%. Study-wide results and limits: People with CMV and the relevant HLA were identified by cumulative public TCR beta family frequency. CMV-specific TCR beta clonotypes restricted by HLA-C dominated the ex vivo response.

The sequence came from a human donor in good health (CMV status not recorded). Some clones in this sample may be carry-over from other donors' samples. The sequenced sample was cultured PBMCs, obtained from culture after CMV antigen stimulation. The chain joins TRBV6-2 or TRBV6-3 to TRBJ2-3; D call uncertain. CDR3 loop: CASSYSGPRVTQYF. In DNA, the CDR3 is TGTGCCAGCAGTTACTCCGGACCGAGAGTCACGCAGTATTTT.